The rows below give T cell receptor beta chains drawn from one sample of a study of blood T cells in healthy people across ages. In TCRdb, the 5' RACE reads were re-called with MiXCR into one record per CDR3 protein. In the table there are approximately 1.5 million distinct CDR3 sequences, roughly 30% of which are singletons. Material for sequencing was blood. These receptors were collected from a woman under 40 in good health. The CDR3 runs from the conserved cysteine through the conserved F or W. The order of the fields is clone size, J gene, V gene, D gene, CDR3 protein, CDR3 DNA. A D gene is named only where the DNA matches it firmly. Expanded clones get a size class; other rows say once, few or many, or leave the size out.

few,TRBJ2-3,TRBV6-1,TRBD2,CASSELAGGDTQYF,TGTGCCAGCAGTGAACTCGCGGGGGGCGATACGCAGTATTTT
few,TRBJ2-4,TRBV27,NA,CASSPRTNGAKNIQYF,TGTGCCAGCAGTCCAAGGACAAATGGGGCCAAAAACATTCAGTACTTC
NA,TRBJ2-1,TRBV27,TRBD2,CASSESSGRAYNEQFF,TGTGCCAGCAGTGAATCTAGCGGGAGGGCTTACAATGAGCAGTTCTTC
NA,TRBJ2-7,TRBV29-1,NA,CSVGGVSVEAYEQYF,TGCAGCGTTGGGGGGGTATCGGTCGAGGCGTACGAGCAGTACTTC
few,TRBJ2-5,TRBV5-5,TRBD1,CASSLFRDSQYQETQYF,TGTGCCAGCAGCTTGTTTAGGGACAGCCAGTACCAAGAGACCCAGTACTTC
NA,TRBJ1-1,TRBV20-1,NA,CSALRDANTEAFF,TGCAGTGCACTACGGGACGCTAACACTGAAGCTTTCTTT
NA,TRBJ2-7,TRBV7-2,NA,CASSPLGGGGYEQYF,TGTGCCAGCAGCCCCCTCGGGGGCGGGGGTTACGAGCAGTACTTC
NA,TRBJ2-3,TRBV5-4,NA,CASRSSLCAFLRELTDTQYF,TGTGCCAGCAGAAGTTCGTTGTGTGCTTTTTTGCGGGAACTCACAGATACGCAGTATTTT
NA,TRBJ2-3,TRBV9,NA,CASSVVGDLSTDTQYF,TGTGCCAGCAGCGTAGTGGGGGACCTTAGCACAGATACGCAGTATTTT
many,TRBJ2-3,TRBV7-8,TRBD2,CASSLGLAGSPSTDTQYF,TGTGCCAGCAGCTTAGGACTAGCGGGGAGCCCTAGCACAGATACGCAGTATTTT
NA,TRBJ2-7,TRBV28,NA,CASSWGETGLYEQYF,TGTGCCAGCAGTTGGGGCGAGACGGGCCTCTACGAGCAGTACTTC
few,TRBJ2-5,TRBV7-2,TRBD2,CVNSLGFRLAGEGGETQYF,TGTGTCAACAGCTTAGGATTCCGGCTAGCGGGGGAGGGTGGGGAGACCCAGTACTTC
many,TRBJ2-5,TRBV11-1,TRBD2,CASSLRLAGETQYF,TGTGCCAGCAGCTTACGACTAGCGGGGGAGACCCAGTACTTC
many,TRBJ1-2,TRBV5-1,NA,CASSLEQNYGYTF,TGTGCCAGCAGCTTAGAACAGAACTATGGCTACACCTTC
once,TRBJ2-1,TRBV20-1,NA,CSAVSSDGMGEQFF,TGCAGTGCGGTCTCTAGTGATGGGATGGGGGAGCAGTTTTTC
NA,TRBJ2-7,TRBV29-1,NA,CSVESPERPYEQYF,TGCAGCGTTGAAAGCCCCGAACGACCCTACGAGCAGTACTTC
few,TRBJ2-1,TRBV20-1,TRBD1,CSADDRESRSSSYNEQFF,TGCAGTGCTGACGACAGGGAGTCCCGGTCGAGCTCCTACAATGAGCAGTTCTTC
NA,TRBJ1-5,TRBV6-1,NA,CASLRGGPTPSQPQHF,TGTGCCAGCCTCCGGGGGGGGCCAACCCCAAGTCAGCCCCAGCATTTT
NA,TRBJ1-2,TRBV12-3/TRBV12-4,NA,CASSQMVRPRGDYGYTF,TGTGCCAGCAGTCAAATGGTTCGACCCCGGGGGGACTATGGCTACACCTTC